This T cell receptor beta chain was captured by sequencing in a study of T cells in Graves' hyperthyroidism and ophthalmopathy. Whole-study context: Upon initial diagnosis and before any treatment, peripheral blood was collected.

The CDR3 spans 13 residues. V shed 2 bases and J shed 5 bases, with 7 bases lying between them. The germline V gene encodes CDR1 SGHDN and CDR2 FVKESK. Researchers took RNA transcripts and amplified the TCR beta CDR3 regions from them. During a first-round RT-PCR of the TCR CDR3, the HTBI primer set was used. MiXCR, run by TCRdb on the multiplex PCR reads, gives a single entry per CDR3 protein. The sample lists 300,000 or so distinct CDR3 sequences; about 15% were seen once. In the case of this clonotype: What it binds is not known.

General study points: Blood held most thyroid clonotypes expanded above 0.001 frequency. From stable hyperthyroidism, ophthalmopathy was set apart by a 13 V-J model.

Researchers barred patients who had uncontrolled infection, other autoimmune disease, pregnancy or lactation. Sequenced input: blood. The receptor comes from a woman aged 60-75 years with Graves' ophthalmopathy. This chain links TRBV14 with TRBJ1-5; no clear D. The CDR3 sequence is CASSQFKDQPQHF. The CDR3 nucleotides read TGTGCCAGCAGCCAATTTAAAGATCAGCCCCAGCATTTT.